Here is one TCR beta chain with its context. Its antigen is unknown. Use of 60 Vbeta and 13 Jbeta primers characterized the PCR. TCRdb keeps only in-frame clones here, not all; method: immunoSEQ multiplex PCR. The profile covers about 130,000 clones, with roughly three quarters appearing a single time and approximately 2% taken by the ten largest. Healthy individuals who donated bone marrow served as the donors. Donors counted as nominally healthy when sampled, yet unrecorded immune exposures were likely. Germline V lookup: CDR1 SGHRS, CDR2 YFSETQ. The CDR3 has 14 residues. V lost 0 bases and J lost 4, with 8 bases in between. The data stem from a study of cytomegalovirus exposure and HLA in healthy donors. Whole-study results and caveats: In a later analysis, an Asian-associated ancestry cluster reportedly showed fewer N-insertions than the approximately 700-donor mean.

This sequence originates from a young man in good health and CMV-seronegative. The chain is built from TRBV5-1 and TRBJ2-1, with D tentatively TRBD1 (5 bases). Input material: PBMCs. CDR3 nucleotide sequence: TGCGCCAGCAGCTTGGCCGCAGGGTACAATGAGCAGTTCTTC. The encoded protein is CASSLAAGYNEQFF.